The entry below describes one TCR beta chain. Using immunoSEQ multiplex PCR, the repertoire was profiled, and TCRdb retains in-frame clones only, with some absent. The sample holds about 42,000 clones, approximately 80% seen once. The source of the sample is a study of OX40 agonist ivuxolimab in advanced cancers. The CDR3 length is 13 residues. Trimming cost V 5 bases and J 1 base, with 9 bases left between them. Germline CDR1 SEHNR, CDR2 FQNEAQ (reference sequence). The chain joins TRBV7-9 to TRBJ2-7; no clear D gene. The sequenced sample was CD4+ or CD8+ T cells sorted from blood, obtained in a trial of the OX40 agonist ivuxolimab. The origin of this receptor is an adult with an advanced solid tumor such as melanoma, head and neck, liver or kidney cancer. The CDR3 sequence: CASSPGPSYEQYF. CDR3 nucleotide sequence: TGTGCCAGCAGCCCAGGACCGTCCTACGAGCAGTACTTC.